What follows describes a single T cell receptor (delta chain). Its antigen remains unidentified. Germline is not matched at one junction end, which may reflect a read error. Other nucleotide sequences from this sample produce the same CDR3. The cysteine opens and the phenylalanine closes a CDR3 of 25 amino acids. Only the CDR3 portion is preserved as DNA: 75 bases, with reading frame beginning at the first base. CDR1 and CDR2 are read off the germline V gene as GEAIGNYY and EKD. The data stem from a study of TRDV2 sequences in healthy donors (TCRdb year 2020). For the wider study: Under 25 single-cell-derived gamma9delta2 T cell clones spanning the full range of antitumor activity were TCR-sequenced and traced within the bulk repertoire. Findings and caveats that apply to the study as a whole: TCRdelta clonotypes of several highly reactive clones appeared rare, being undetectable in the bulk sequencing data of their donors. The observed TCRdelta repertoires were found to be highly focused, yet no correlation was observed between clonotype frequency and the antitumor functional potential of the respective clone.

The library was prepared using PCR. TCRdb shows the sequencer as Illumina MiSeq. Regarding the original processing steps: In reporting clonotype frequencies of the TRDV repertoire, clonotypes with just one read were left out. TCRdb reran clone calling on the public reads with CATT; rows sharing one DNA sequence were then combined. TCRdb assigned the V and J calls; the authors' analysis was not used. This sample has about 2,200 delta-chain clones in its table, and 63% of those were observed once. 12% to 15% of the sample is in the top ten clones. Complete TCR delta chain (Vdelta2) repertoires were sequenced in bulk to track the frequency of functionally characterized gamma9delta2 T cell clones. The Dutch blood bank was the source from which peripheral blood of anonymous healthy donors was purchased. The gamma9delta2 T cells examined in the study came from the peripheral blood of healthy donors.

Recombination connected TRDV2 to TRDJ1; the D region may be TRDD2 or TRDD3, each matching 7 bases equally. Sequencing was performed on Vd2+ gamma-delta T cells from blood. The sample's cell subset or site, from its label and the paper: TCR Vdelta2-expressing (gamma9delta2) T cells. This TCR came from a human donor in good health. CDR3 region: CACDTVLLRPSSTGDRPDVSDKLIF. The bases read TGTGCTTGTGACACCGTTCTCCTACGTCCTTCCTCTACTGGGGATCGCCCAGACGTATCCGATAAACTCATCTTT.